Listed below are T cell receptor beta chains from one sample, sequenced in a study of shared clonotypes between healthy human individuals. The protocol was immunoSEQ multiplex PCR, while the TCRdb copy is restricted to in-frame clones and leaves out a portion. This table holds under 600,000 clones, about three quarters found once. The sequenced material came from PBMCs. The receptors shown here come from a woman aged 40-49 years in good health. Some clones in this sample may be carry-over from other donors' samples. Both conserved end residues are trimmed from each CDR3. Fields, in order: V gene, clone size, J gene, CDR3 protein. Not all rows give a size; the values are once, few, many and, for expanded clones, a class.

TRBV5-1	-	TRBJ2-3	ASSERSGTGRDTQY
TRBV30	-	TRBJ2-2	AWALGTSNTGELF
TRBV5-4	-	TRBJ2-2	ASSSPGQYTGELF
TRBV28	once	TRBJ1-5	ASSLYRGQNSNQPQH
TRBV5-1	-	TRBJ1-3	ASSPNVGSSGNTIY
TRBV6-1	-	TRBJ1-2	ASSEVAESAGYGYT
TRBV28	-	TRBJ2-1	ASSVGPSVRNEQF
TRBV2	-	TRBJ2-7	ASIVLADPYEQY
TRBV11-2	few	TRBJ2-7	ASSFLNRGVYEQY
TRBV18	once	TRBJ1-2	ASSLTTRVGYT
TRBV29-1	-	TRBJ2-7	SVAHSWGSEQY
TRBV30	-	TRBJ1-4	AWRGGQEGWEKLF
TRBV2	-	-	ASTPDRGVSYEQY
TRBV5-1	-	TRBJ1-1	ASSLSWVEDTEAF
TRBV23-1	few	TRBJ1-2	ASSPQVDRGWVYYGYT
TRBV2	-	TRBJ1-6	ASSDETDRGLTGSPLH
TRBV5-6	many	TRBJ2-3	ASSLNLGTSTDTQY
TRBV5-4	-	TRBJ1-1	ASSLPGGTEAF
TRBV11-2	-	TRBJ2-1	ASSSTSGLAGANEQF
TRBV28	-	TRBJ2-1	ASSILLRSSYNEQF
TRBV19	-	TRBJ2-5	ASTPEEFQETQY
TRBV6-1	once	TRBJ2-3	ASRSGGTDTQY
TRBV5-1	-	TRBJ2-3	ASSLGGSGVSDTQY
TRBV5-4	few	TRBJ2-1	ASSRRGGYNEQF
TRBV28	-	TRBJ2-7	ASSLGRYSYEQY
TRBV7-9	-	TRBJ2-3	ASSRGLAGSINTDTQY
TRBV28	-	TRBJ2-7	ASRGQGSYEQY
TRBV10-3	-	TRBJ2-7	AITSGSGSYEQY
TRBV29-1	-	TRBJ1-2	SVELRKSRYGYT
TRBV18	-	TRBJ2-7	ASSPSQSAYEQY
TRBV5-5	-	TRBJ2-1	ASSPAEVNNEQF
TRBV9	-	TRBJ2-7	ASSVGGDNDYEQY
TRBV7-9	-	-	ARKNREPYEQY
TRBV18	-	TRBJ2-7	ASSPERPPYEQY
TRBV6-5	-	TRBJ2-1	ASRRDFPHYNEQF
TRBV4-2	-	TRBJ2-2	ASSPLGGPNTGELF
TRBV5-4	-	TRBJ1-1	ASSSATTGPDTEAF
TRBV6-5	-	TRBJ1-1	ASRGDGEAF
TRBV4-1	-	TRBJ1-5	VSSQGQGPNQPQH
TRBV5-4	-	TRBJ2-7	ASSPGLAGVSYEQY
TRBV19	-	TRBJ1-1	ASSFGPVRNTEAF
TRBV11-3	-	TRBJ2-7	ASSSGGEQY